These T cell receptor beta chains were read from a single sample in a study of regulatory T cells in long-lasting Graves disease. TCRdb re-analysed the multiplex PCR reads in MiXCR, keeping a single row per CDR3 protein. The sample has a few hundred thousand distinct CDR3 sequences; roughly a quarter are singletons. This specimen was peripheral blood mononuclear cells (PBMCs), taken when the disease was refractory, from a patient treated with antithyroid drugs. These receptors came from a female donor with Graves disease. Each CDR3 is given with its conserved first and last residue. A D gene is named only where the DNA matches it firmly. The size of a clone is reported for some rows only, either as once, few or many, or as a class for expanded clones.

d_call	v_call	j_call	clone_size	cdr3_nt	cdr3_aa
.	TRBV15	TRBJ2-7	.	TGTGCCACCAGCAGAGCTACAACCGGGACTTTCCCCTACGAGCAGTACTTC	CATSRATTGTFPYEQYF
.	TRBV30	TRBJ1-4	many	TGTGCCTGGAGCGTCGCAAGAAATGAAAAACTGTTTTTT	CAWSVARNEKLFF
TRBD1	TRBV20-1	TRBJ1-5	many	TGCAGTGCTACGATAAGACAGGGAGGTTATAGCAATCAGCCCCAGCATTTT	CSATIRQGGYSNQPQHF
TRBD2	TRBV7-3	TRBJ2-1	.	TGTGCCAGCAGCCTAGCGGCTACCTACAATGAGCAGTTCTTC	CASSLAATYNEQFF
.	TRBV20-1	TRBJ2-7	.	TGCAGTGCTAGAGGGGGGGCAGGGGATGACGAGCAGTACTTC	CSARGGAGDDEQYF
.	TRBV27	TRBJ1-5	few	TGTGCCAGCGGCCCGTCGAATAGCAATCAGCCCCAGCATTTT	CASGPSNSNQPQHF
.	TRBV7-2	TRBJ2-7	.	TGTGCCGGCAGCTCGACGGGACAATCCTACGAGCAGTACTTC	CAGSSTGQSYEQYF
.	TRBV30	TRBJ2-5	many	TGTGCCTGGAGTGTGGGGGGGCTTGCAAGTGGGGAGACCCAGTACTTC	CAWSVGGLASGETQYF
.	TRBV7-3	TRBJ1-6	.	TGTGCCAGCAGCTTAGGAGGGGCCGGGAATTCACCCCTCCACTTT	CASSLGGAGNSPLHF
.	TRBV28	TRBJ2-1	.	TGTGCCAGCAGTTTCACGGGCCGGTCCTACAATGAGCAGTTCTTC	CASSFTGRSYNEQFF
.	TRBV3-1	TRBJ1-2	many	TGTGCCAGCAGCCAAGGTGCCAGGGCTGGCTACACCTTC	CASSQGARAGYTF
.	TRBV6-2/TRBV6-3	TRBJ2-2	.	TGTGCCAGCAGTTACTCCTCGGGAGTGATCGCCGGGGAGCTGTTTTTT	CASSYSSGVIAGELFF
.	TRBV14	TRBJ1-5	.	TGTGCCAGCAGCCCCTCCGGGCGCAGAGATAGCAATCAGCCCCAGCATTTT	CASSPSGRRDSNQPQHF
.	TRBV13	TRBJ2-7	.	TGTGCCAGCAGCCCACGCAGGGGGGCTAGCGCGTCCTACGAGCAGTACTTC	CASSPRRGASASYEQYF
.	TRBV4-3	TRBJ2-3	few	TGCGCCAGCGGCGGGGTTGGCACAGATACGCAGTATTTT	CASGGVGTDTQYF
.	TRBV19	TRBJ1-1	.	TGTGCCAGTACCCGGGAGGGGTTGGGCACTGAAGCTTTCTTT	CASTREGLGTEAFF
TRBD1	TRBV11-1	TRBJ2-2	many	TGTGCCAGCAGCTCCCGGACAGGGGGCACCGGGGAGCTGTTTTTT	CASSSRTGGTGELFF
TRBD1	TRBV20-1	TRBJ1-5	many	TGCAGTGCTAGGGGGCAGGGGGAAAATCAGCCCCAGCATTTT	CSARGQGENQPQHF
.	TRBV5-6	TRBJ1-2	.	TGTGCCAGCAGCTTTGTCGGCAGCAATGGCTACACCTTC	CASSFVGSNGYTF
.	TRBV4-2	TRBJ1-1	few	TGTGCCAGCAGCCAAGAAATAGGATGGGCTGAAGCTTTCTTT	CASSQEIGWAEAFF
.	TRBV5-1	TRBJ2-6	few	TGCGCCAGCAGTTCGGACACCCCGGACTCTGGGGCCAACGTCCTGACTTTC	CASSSDTPDSGANVLTF
.	TRBV29-1	TRBJ2-2	few	TGCAGCGTTGACGCCGGGAACACCGGGGAGCTGTTTTTT	CSVDAGNTGELFF
TRBD1	TRBV2	TRBJ2-2	.	TGTGCCAGCCGGACAGGGGGGGACACCGGGGAGCTGTTTTTT	CASRTGGDTGELFF
.	TRBV20-1	TRBJ2-7	.	TGCAGTGCTAGGGAGCACGACTACGAGCAGTACTTC	CSAREHDYEQYF
TRBD1	TRBV6-1	TRBJ1-1	many	TGTGCCAGCAGCCAGGGGGGTGTCCTTATGAACACTGAAGCTTTCTTT	CASSQGGVLMNTEAFF
.	TRBV6-1	TRBJ1-5	.	TGTGCCAGCAGCGATAAACAGGGACCCACCCCGCCCCAGCATTTT	CASSDKQGPTPPQHF
.	TRBV14	TRBJ1-6	.	TGTGCCAGCAGCCAAGCCAGATATAATTCACCCCTCCACTTT	CASSQARYNSPLHF
TRBD2	TRBV28	TRBJ2-7	many	TGTGCCAGCAGTTTATGGTCAGTGACTAGCAAAACCTACGAGCAGTACTTC	CASSLWSVTSKTYEQYF
.	TRBV9	TRBJ1-3	.	TGTGCCAGCAGCCCACAACTTGGACGGAGAGCCTCTGGAAACACCATATATTTT	CASSPQLGRRASGNTIYF
.	TRBV6-1	TRBJ2-5	.	TGTGCCAGCAGTGAAAATCGGGTCGGGGCAGCGCATCGGGAGACCCAGTACTTC	CASSENRVGAAHRETQYF
TRBD1	TRBV7-3	TRBJ1-1	many	TGTGCCAGCAGCTCTACAGGGGGCGGAGGCACTGAAGCTTTCTTT	CASSSTGGGGTEAFF
.	TRBV7-2	TRBJ2-7	many	TGTGCCAGCAGCTCCGGACCACACTCCTACGAGCAGTACTTC	CASSSGPHSYEQYF
.	TRBV24-1	TRBJ2-5	few	TGTGCCACCAGTGTAGGCCCTCCTCGTGTGGGGGAAAAGACCCAGTACTTC	CATSVGPPRVGEKTQYF
.	TRBV18	TRBJ1-1	few	TGTGCCAGCTCACCTATCAGGACAGCGAACACTGAAGCTTTCTTT	CASSPIRTANTEAFF
TRBD1	TRBV19	TRBJ2-5	.	TGTGCCAGTAGTGGGAGGACAGGGTTGACCCAGTACTTC	CASSGRTGLTQYF
TRBD1	TRBV6-1	TRBJ1-5	few	TGTGCCAGCAGTCCTCATGAAGGGACAGGGAGTAATCAGCCCCAGCATTTT	CASSPHEGTGSNQPQHF
TRBD2	TRBV20-1	TRBJ2-7	many	TGCAGTGCTAGACGGGTAGCGGGATACGAGCAGTACTTC	CSARRVAGYEQYF
.	TRBV12-3/TRBV12-4	TRBJ2-3	.	TGTGCCAGCAGTACGGCAGATACGCAGTATTTT	CASSTADTQYF
.	TRBV18	TRBJ2-5	.	TGTGCCAGCTCACCTACTCGGCAACAAGAGACCCAGTACTTC	CASSPTRQQETQYF
TRBD2	TRBV4-3	TRBJ2-3	.	TGCGCCAGCAGCCAAGCTCAAAGCGGGAGGGCGGGAGATACGCAGTATTTT	CASSQAQSGRAGDTQYF
.	TRBV2	TRBJ1-1	few	TGTGCCAGCAGTGAAGGGATGGGTACTGAAGCTTTCTTT	CASSEGMGTEAFF
TRBD1	TRBV7-8	TRBJ2-7	many	TGTGCCAGCAGCAAGACAGGGCTGGGCTACGAGCAGTACTTC	CASSKTGLGYEQYF
.	TRBV4-3	TRBJ2-7	.	TGCGCCAGCAGCCCCCTGATAAGGGGCTACGAGCAGTACTTC	CASSPLIRGYEQYF
TRBD2	TRBV29-1	TRBJ2-5	many	TGCAGCGTTGAACGAGGACTAGCGGGAGGGAGACAAGAGACCCAGTACTTC	CSVERGLAGGRQETQYF
.	TRBV12-3/TRBV12-4	TRBJ2-5	many	TGTGCCAGCAGTTTGGCACCCGGGACTCCTACGTGGAGAGAGACCCAGTACTTC	CASSLAPGTPTWRETQYF
TRBD1	TRBV3-1	TRBJ1-2	few	TGTGCCAGCAGCCAAGCGACAGGGGGCCTCTATGGCTACACCTTC	CASSQATGGLYGYTF
TRBD1	TRBV28	TRBJ1-4	many	TGTGCCAGCAGTGTAACAGGGGGGAATGAAAAACTGTTTTTT	CASSVTGGNEKLFF
.	TRBV6-5	TRBJ1-4	.	TGTGCCAGCAGTTCCCAGGGGCGAGGTGAAAAACTGTTTTTT	CASSSQGRGEKLFF
.	TRBV7-9	TRBJ1-1	few	TGTGCCAGCAGCTTTAACTCGCAACAGGAAAACACTGAAGCTTTCTTT	CASSFNSQQENTEAFF
TRBD2	TRBV5-4	TRBJ2-7	.	TGTGCCAGCAGCTTGGCTAGCGGAATAACTACCTACGAGCAGTACTTC	CASSLASGITTYEQYF
TRBD1	TRBV20-1	TRBJ1-2	few	TGCAGTGCTAGAGATCCCAGGGGGCCGGACTATGGCTACACCTTC	CSARDPRGPDYGYTF
TRBD1	TRBV20-1	TRBJ2-3	many	TGCAGTGCTAAAAGGGGACAGGGGGACACAGATACGCAGTATTTT	CSAKRGQGDTDTQYF
TRBD2	TRBV28	TRBJ2-1	.	TGTGCCAGCAGTGGGCTAGCGGGAACCGATGAGCGGTTCTTC	CASSGLAGTDERFF